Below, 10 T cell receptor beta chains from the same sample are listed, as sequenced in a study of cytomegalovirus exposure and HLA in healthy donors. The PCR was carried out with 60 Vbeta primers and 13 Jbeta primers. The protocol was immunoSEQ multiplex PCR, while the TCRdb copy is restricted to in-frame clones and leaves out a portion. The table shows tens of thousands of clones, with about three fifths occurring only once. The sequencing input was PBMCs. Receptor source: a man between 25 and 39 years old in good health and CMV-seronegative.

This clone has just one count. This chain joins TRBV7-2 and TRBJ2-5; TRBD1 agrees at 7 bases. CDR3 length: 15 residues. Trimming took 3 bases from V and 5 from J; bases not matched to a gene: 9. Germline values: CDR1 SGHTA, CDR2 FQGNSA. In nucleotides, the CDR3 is TGTGCCAGCAGCTTTTCCGGGACAGCGCAGGAGACCCAGTACTTC. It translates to CASSFSGTAQETQYF.

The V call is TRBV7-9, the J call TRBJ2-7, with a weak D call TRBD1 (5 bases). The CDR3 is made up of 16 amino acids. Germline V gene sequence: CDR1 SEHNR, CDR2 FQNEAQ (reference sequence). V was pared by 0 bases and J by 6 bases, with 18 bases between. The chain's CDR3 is CASSLAPPGRDGEQYF. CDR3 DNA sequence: TGTGCCAGCAGCTTAGCGCCCCCGGGCAGGGATGGCGAGCAGTACTTC.

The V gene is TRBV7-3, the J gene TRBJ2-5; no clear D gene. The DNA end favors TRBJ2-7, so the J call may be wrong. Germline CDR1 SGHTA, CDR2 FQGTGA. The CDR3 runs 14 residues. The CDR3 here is CASSSHDGAYEQYF. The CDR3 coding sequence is TGTGCCAGCAGCTCCCACGATGGGGCCTACGAGCAGTACTTC.

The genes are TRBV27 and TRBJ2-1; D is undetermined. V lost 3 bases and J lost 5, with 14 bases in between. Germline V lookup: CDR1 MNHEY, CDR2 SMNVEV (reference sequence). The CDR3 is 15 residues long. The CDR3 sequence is CASSFLVAPDNEQFF. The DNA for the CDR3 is TGTGCCAGCAGTTTTCTGGTGGCACCAGACAATGAGCAGTTCTTC.

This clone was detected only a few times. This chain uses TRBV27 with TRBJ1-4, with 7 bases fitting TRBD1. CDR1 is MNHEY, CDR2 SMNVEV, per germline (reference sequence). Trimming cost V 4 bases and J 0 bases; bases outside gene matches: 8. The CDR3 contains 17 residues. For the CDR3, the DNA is TGTGCCAGCAGTTCGAAGACAGGGCTCCCAACTAATGAAAAACTGTTTTTT. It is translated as CASSSKTGLPTNEKLFF.

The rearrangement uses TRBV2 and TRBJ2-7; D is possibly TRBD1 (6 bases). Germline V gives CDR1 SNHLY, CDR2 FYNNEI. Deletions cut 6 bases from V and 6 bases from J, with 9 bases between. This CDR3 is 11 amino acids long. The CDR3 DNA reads TGTGCCAGCAGCCGGACAGCCGAGCAGTACTTC. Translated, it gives CASSRTAEQYF.

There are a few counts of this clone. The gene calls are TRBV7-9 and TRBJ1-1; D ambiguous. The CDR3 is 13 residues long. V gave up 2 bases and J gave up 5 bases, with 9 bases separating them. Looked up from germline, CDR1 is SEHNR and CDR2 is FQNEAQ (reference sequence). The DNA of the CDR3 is TGTGCCAGCAGCTTACTACCTGATACTGAAGCTTTCTTT. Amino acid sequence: CASSLLPDTEAFF.

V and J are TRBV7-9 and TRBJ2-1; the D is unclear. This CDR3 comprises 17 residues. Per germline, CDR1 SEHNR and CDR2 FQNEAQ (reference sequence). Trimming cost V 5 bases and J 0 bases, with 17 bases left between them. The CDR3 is CASSPAVQHHSYNEQFF. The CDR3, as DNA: TGTGCCAGCAGCCCGGCGGTCCAGCACCACTCCTACAATGAGCAGTTCTTC. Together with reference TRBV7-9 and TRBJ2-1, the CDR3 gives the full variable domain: DTGVSQNPRHKITKRGQNVTFRCDPISEHNRLYWYRQTLGQGPEFLTYFQNEAQLEKSRLLSDRFSAERPKGSFSTLEIQRTEQGDSAMYLCASSPAVQHHSYNEQFFGPGTRLTVL.

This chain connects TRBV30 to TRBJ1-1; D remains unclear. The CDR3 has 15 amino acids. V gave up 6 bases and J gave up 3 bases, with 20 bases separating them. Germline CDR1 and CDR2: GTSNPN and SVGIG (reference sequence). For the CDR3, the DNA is TGTGCCTGCCTATGTAACAATAAAGCGGACACTGAAGCTTTCTTT. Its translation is CACLCNNKADTEAFF.

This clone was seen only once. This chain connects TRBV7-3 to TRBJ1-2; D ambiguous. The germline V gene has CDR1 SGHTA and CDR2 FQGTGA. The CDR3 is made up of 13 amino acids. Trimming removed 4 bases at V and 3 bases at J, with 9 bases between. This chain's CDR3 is CASSSGNHYGYTF. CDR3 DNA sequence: TGTGCCAGCAGCTCCGGTAACCACTATGGCTACACCTTC.